This record concerns one TCR beta chain sequence. The protocol was immunoSEQ multiplex PCR, while the TCRdb copy is restricted to in-frame clones and leaves out a portion. The profile shows roughly 40,000 clones, around 90% of them singletons. The entry originates in a study of T cell changes during pregnancy in multiple sclerosis. CDR1 and CDR2 from the germline V gene are MRHNA and SNTAGT. V was clipped by 8 bases and J by 3 bases, with 13 bases between them. The CDR3 is made up of 14 amino acids. This sequence joins TRBV6-4 and TRBJ2-2, with D tentatively TRBD2 (6 bases). Source: CD4+ T cells from peripheral blood mononuclear cells, taken in the third trimester of pregnancy. This TCR was recovered from a female donor with multiple sclerosis, enrolled in a pregnancy study. The CDR3 here is CASRWEADTGELFF. DNA for the CDR3: TGTGCCAGCCGATGGGAGGCGGACACCGGGGAGCTGTTTTTT.